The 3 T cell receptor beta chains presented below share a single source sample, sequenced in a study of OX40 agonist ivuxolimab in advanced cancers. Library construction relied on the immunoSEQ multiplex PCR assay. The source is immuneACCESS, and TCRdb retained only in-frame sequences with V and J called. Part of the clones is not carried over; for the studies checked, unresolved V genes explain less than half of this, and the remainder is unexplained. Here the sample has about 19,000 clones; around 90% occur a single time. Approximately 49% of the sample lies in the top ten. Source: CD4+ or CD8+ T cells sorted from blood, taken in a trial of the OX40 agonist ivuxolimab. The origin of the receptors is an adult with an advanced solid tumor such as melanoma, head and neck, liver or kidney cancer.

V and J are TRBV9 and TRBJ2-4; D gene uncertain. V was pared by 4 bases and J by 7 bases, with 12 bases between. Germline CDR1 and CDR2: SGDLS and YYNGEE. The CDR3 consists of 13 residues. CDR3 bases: TGTGCCAGCAGCCCGTCCGGTTGGAACATTCAGTACTTC. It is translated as CASSPSGWNIQYF.

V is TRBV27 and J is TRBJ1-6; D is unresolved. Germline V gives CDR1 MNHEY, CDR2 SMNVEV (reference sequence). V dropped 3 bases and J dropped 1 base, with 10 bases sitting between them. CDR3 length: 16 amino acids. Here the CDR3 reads CASSFDSWSYNSPLHF. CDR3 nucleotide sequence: TGTGCCAGCAGTTTTGATAGTTGGTCCTATAATTCACCCCTCCACTTT.

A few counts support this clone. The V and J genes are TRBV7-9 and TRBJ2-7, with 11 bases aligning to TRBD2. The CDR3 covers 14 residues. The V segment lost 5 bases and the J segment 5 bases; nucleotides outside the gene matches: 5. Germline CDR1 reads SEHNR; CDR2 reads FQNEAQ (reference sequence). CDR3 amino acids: CASSTSGSSHEQYF. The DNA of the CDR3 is TGTGCCAGCAGCACTAGCGGGAGTTCCCACGAGCAGTACTTC.